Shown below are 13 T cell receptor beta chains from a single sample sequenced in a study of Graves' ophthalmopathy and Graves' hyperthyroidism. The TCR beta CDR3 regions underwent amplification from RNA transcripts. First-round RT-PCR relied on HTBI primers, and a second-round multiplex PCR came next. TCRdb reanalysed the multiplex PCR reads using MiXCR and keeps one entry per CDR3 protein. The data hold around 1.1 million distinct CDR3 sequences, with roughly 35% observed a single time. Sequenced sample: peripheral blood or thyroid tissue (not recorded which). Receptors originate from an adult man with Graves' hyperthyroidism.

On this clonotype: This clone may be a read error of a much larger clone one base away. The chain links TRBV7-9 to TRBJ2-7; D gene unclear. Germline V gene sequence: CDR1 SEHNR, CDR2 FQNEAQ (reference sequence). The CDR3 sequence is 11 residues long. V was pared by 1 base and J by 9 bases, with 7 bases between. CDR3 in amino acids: CASSLVHGQYF. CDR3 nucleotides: TGTGCCAGCAGCTTAGTCCACGGGCAGTACTTC.

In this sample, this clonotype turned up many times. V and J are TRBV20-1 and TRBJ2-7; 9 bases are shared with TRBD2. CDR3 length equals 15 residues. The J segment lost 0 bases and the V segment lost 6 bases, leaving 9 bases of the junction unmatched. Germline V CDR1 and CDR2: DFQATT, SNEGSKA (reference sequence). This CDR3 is CSARRASGNSYEQYF. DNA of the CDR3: TGCAGTGCACGAAGGGCTAGCGGGAACTCCTACGAGCAGTACTTC.

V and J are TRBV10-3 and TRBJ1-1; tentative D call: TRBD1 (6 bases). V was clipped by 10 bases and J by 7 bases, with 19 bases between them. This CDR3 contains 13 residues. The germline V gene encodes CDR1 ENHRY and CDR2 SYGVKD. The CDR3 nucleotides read TGTGCCAGCAGCCGCCCTGGGGGCTTTGAAGCTTTCTTT. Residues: CASSRPGGFEAFF.

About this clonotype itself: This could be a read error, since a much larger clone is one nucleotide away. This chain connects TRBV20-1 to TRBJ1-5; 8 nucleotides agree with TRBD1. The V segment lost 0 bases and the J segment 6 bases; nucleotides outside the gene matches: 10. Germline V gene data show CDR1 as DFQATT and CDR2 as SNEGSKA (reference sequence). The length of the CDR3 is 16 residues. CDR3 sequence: CSARDRRQGFGQPQHF. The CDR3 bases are TGCAGTGCTAGAGATCGCCGACAGGGGTTTGGTCAGCCCCAGCATTTT.

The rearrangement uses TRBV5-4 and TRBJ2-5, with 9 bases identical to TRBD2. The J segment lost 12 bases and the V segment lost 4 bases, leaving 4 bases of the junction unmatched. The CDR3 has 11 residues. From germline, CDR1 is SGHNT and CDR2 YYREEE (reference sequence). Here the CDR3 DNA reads TGTGCCAGCAGCCGACTAGCGGAGAAGTACTTC. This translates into CASSRLAEKYF.

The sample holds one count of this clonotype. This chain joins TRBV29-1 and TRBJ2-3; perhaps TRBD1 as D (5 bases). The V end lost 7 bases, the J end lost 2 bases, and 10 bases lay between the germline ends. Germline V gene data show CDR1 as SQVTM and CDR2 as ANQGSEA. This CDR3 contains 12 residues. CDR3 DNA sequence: TGCAGCGGTACAGGAACCACAGATACGCAGTATTTT. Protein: CSGTGTTDTQYF.

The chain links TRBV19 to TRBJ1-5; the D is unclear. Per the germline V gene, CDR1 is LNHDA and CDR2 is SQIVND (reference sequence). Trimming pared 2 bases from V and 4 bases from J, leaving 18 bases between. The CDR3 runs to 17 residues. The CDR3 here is CASSIRRERRENQPQHF. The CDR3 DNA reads TGTGCCAGTAGTATACGAAGGGAAAGACGGGAAAATCAGCCCCAGCATTTT.

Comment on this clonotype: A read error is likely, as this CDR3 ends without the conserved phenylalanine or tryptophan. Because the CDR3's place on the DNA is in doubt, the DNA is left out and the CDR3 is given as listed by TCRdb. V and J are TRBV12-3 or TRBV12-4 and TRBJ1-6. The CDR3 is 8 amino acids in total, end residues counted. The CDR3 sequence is CASSQDSA.

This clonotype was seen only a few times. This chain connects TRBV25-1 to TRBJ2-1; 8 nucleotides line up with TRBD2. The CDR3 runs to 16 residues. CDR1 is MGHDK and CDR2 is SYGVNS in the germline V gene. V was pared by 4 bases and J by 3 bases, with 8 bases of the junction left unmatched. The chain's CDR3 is CASSVVRSGSYNEQFF. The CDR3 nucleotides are TGTGCCAGCAGTGTAGTAAGAAGCGGGAGCTACAATGAGCAGTTCTTC.

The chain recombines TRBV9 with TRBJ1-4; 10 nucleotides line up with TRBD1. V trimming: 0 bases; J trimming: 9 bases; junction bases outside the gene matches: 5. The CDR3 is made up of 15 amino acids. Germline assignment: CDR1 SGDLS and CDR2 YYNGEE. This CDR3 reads CASSVDGTGVKKLFF. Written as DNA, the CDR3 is TGTGCCAGCAGCGTAGACGGGACAGGGGTTAAAAAACTGTTTTTT.

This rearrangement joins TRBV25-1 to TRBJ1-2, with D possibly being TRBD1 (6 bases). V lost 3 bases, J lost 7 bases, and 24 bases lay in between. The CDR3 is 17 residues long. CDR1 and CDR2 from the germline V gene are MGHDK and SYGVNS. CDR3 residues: CASSEYRLAEGESGYTF. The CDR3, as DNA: TGTGCCAGCAGTGAGTACCGTCTAGCGGAGGGGGAGAGTGGCTACACCTTC.

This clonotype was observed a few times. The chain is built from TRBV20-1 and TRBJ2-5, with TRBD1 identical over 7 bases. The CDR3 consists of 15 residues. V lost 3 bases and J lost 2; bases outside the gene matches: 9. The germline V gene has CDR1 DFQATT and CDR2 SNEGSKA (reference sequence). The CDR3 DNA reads TGCAGTGCTAGCTCCGGGACAGCATATCAAGAGACCCAGTACTTC. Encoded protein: CSASSGTAYQETQYF.

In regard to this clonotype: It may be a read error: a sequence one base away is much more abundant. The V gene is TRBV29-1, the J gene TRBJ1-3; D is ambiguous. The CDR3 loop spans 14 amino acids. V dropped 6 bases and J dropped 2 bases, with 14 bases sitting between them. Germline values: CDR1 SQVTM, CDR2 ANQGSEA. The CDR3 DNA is TGCAGCGTCCGAGCGGAGGGCACTGGAAACACCATATATTTT. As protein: CSVRAEGTGNTIYF.